This T cell receptor (beta chain) was retrieved from a study of blood T cell repertoires in COVID-19. The CDR3 runs 13 residues. Germline V gives CDR1 SGHAT, CDR2 FQNNGV. The ends lost 5 bases at V and 6 bases at J; junction bases unmatched: 4. TCRdb keeps only in-frame clones here, not all; method: immunoSEQ multiplex PCR. The repertoire holds roughly 290,000 clones, with approximately 84% as singletons. This clonotype was sampled from a woman aged 30 to 39 who had recovered from COVID-19. The sequencing input was peripheral blood. The chain combines TRBV11-2 with TRBJ2-4; 7 bases are shared with TRBD1. The CDR3 sequence is CASSQDRANIQYF. CDR3 coding DNA: TGTGCCAGCAGCCAAGACAGGGCAAACATTCAGTACTTC.